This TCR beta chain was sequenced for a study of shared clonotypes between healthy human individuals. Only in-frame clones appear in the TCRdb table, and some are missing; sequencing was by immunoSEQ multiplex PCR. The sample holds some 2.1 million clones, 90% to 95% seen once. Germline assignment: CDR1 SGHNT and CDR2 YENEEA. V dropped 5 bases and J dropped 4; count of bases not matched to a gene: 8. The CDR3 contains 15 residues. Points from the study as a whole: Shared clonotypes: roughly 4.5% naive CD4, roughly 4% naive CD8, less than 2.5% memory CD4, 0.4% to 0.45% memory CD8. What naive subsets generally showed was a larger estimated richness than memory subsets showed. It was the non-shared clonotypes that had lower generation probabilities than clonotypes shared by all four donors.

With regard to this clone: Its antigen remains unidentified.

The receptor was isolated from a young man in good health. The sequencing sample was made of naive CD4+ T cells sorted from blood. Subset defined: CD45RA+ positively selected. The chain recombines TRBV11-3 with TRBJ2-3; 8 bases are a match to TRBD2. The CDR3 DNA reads TGTGCCAGCAGCCTCGGACTAGCCGGCCCAGATACGCAGTATTTT. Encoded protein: CASSLGLAGPDTQYF.